What follows is one TCR beta chain and its context. No antigen is known for it. The CDR3 consists of 14 residues. Germline CDR1 SEHNR, CDR2 FQNEAQ (reference sequence). V gave up 5 bases and J gave up 6 bases; unmatched junction bases: 7. The data stem from a study of cytomegalovirus exposure and HLA in healthy donors. PCR used 60 Vbeta primers and 13 Jbeta primers. Assay: immunoSEQ multiplex PCR; the TCRdb copy retains only in-frame clones and omits some. The sample holds fewer than 150,000 clones, about 69% seen once. Study conclusions and caveats: Later analysis demonstrated an association between a missense DCLRE1C variant and TCR beta V- and J-gene trimming.

This receptor was taken from a man under 40 in good health and CMV-seronegative. The specimen was PBMCs. The chain employs TRBV7-9 and TRBJ2-1; 7 bases fit TRBD1. CDR3 bases: TGTGCCAGCAGCGGGGACAGCCCCCTCAATGAGCAGTTCTTC. Protein product: CASSGDSPLNEQFF.